This is a list of T cell receptor beta chains from one sample in a study of cytomegalovirus exposure and HLA in healthy donors. TCRdb keeps only in-frame clones here, not all; method: immunoSEQ multiplex PCR. The sample includes about 170,000 clones. The specimen was PBMCs. The receptor source for this set is a woman aged 18-30 years in good health and CMV-seropositive. Each CDR3 is given with its conserved first and last residue. The D gene is left open where the match is weak.

CDR3nt	CDR3aa	v_gene	j_gene	len	d_gene
TGCAGCGTTGAAGGGGCACAGGGGGGTGGCACAGATACGCAGTATTTT	CSVEGAQGGGTDTQYF	TRBV29-1	TRBJ2-3	16	TRBD1
TGTGCCAGCAGCCAATATCCTAGAGGGACAGATACGCAGTATTTT	CASSQYPRGTDTQYF	TRBV14	TRBJ2-3	15	NA
TGTGCCAGCAGAAGTTGGGGAGACAACACCGGGGAGCTGTTTTTT	CASRSWGDNTGELFF	TRBV6-1	TRBJ2-2	15	NA
TGTGCCAGCAGCGTGCAGCCGGGACAGTCTCCAAATTCACCCCTCCACTTT	CASSVQPGQSPNSPLHF	TRBV7-8	TRBJ1-6	17	TRBD1
TGCAGCGTTGAATCAGGGACCGGGGAGCTGTTTTTT	CSVESGTGELFF	TRBV29-1	TRBJ2-2	12	NA
TGTGCCAGCAGCTTGGCCGGCAGGGGCGATGAGCAGTTCTTC	CASSLAGRGDEQFF	TRBV5-5	TRBJ2-1	14	NA
TGTGCCAGCAGCGTAGCTGCAGGGCTTAACACCGGGGAGCTGTTTTTT	CASSVAAGLNTGELFF	TRBV9	TRBJ2-2	16	NA
TGTGCCAGCAGCCCAGGCGCGGGGGGCGAGGAGACCCAGTACTTC	CASSPGAGGEETQYF	TRBV7-2	TRBJ2-5	15	TRBD2
TGCGCCAGCAGTGATGTACGGGACATTGCCCCCCAAAGCTTCTTT	CASSDVRDIAPQSFF	TRBV10-2	TRBJ1-1	15	NA
TGCGCCAGCAGCCTGGGGGCCAGAACTGAAGCTTTCTTT	CASSLGARTEAFF	TRBV5-1	TRBJ1-1	13	NA
TGTGCCAGCAGTTACGCGGGGGGAGGGCTAAATAGCTACACCTTC	CASSYAGGGLNSYTF	TRBV6-5	TRBJ1-2	15	NA
TGTGCCGTCGGGGAGGGAGGGCCGACAGATACGCAGTATTTT	CAVGEGGPTDTQYF	TRBV10-3	TRBJ2-3	14	TRBD2
TGTGCCAGCAGCCCCCTGACTACCAAAAACATTCAGTACTTC	CASSPLTTKNIQYF	TRBV5-4	TRBJ2-4	14	NA
TGTGCCGGGGGACGGGACAGAGACGGCTACACCTTC	CAGGRDRDGYTF	TRBV28	TRBJ1-2	12	TRBD1
TGTGCCAGCAGTGAAGGAGCGGGGGACCGGTACGAGCAGTACTTC	CASSEGAGDRYEQYF	TRBV6-1	TRBJ2-7	15	TRBD2
TGCAGCGACTTCGACAGGGAAAGCACTGAAGCTTTCTTT	CSDFDRESTEAFF	TRBV29-1	TRBJ1-1	13	TRBD1
TGTGCCACCTCTCCGGGACTAGCGGGACCCAAGGGCTCCTACGAGCAGTACTTC	CATSPGLAGPKGSYEQYF	TRBV27	TRBJ2-7	18	TRBD2
TGCAGCGTTACAGGGGGAGGTGAAAAACTGTTTTTT	CSVTGGGEKLFF	TRBV29-1	TRBJ1-4	12	TRBD1
TGTGCCAGCAGTGACCGCGGCGGGGGCACAGATACGCAGTATTTT	CASSDRGGGTDTQYF	TRBV6-4	TRBJ2-3	15	NA
TGTGCCAGCACCCCCAGAACAGGGGGGCCTAACTATGGCTACACCTTC	CASTPRTGGPNYGYTF	TRBV7-9	TRBJ1-2	16	TRBD1
TGTGCCAGCAGCTCGGGTTCCAATCAGCCCCAGCATTTT	CASSSGSNQPQHF	TRBV5-6	TRBJ1-5	13	NA
TGTGCCAGCAGCTCCCCCGGGGGTCTAGCGGGGGCCCTTAGCACAGATACGCAGTATTTT	CASSSPGGLAGALSTDTQYF	TRBV9	TRBJ2-3	20	TRBD2
TGTGCCAGTAGTATAATGGAGGGTCAGCCCTACGAGCAGTACTTC	CASSIMEGQPYEQYF	TRBV19	TRBJ2-7	15	NA
TGCGCCAGCAGCCCCGGGACTAGCGGGGGAGAGACCCAGTACTTC	CASSPGTSGGETQYF	TRBV5-1	TRBJ2-5	15	TRBD2
TGTGCCAGTAGCGGTCTAGCGGGAGTTATAGATACGCAGTATTTT	CASSGLAGVIDTQYF	TRBV19	TRBJ2-3	15	TRBD2
TGTGCCAGCAGTGATGGGGGACAATACTATGGCTACACCTTC	CASSDGGQYYGYTF	TRBV25-1	TRBJ1-2	14	NA
TGTGCCAGCTCACCGACGACAGGGGGTTCCGAGCAGTACTTC	CASSPTTGGSEQYF	TRBV18	TRBJ2-7	14	TRBD1
TGTGCCAGTAGTGTCGGACAAACCGTCTCCTACGAGCAGTACTTC	CASSVGQTVSYEQYF	TRBV19	TRBJ2-7	15	NA
TGTGCCACCAGCCTCTGGGGGGGAGAGACCCAGTACTTC	CATSLWGGETQYF	TRBV15	TRBJ2-5	13	TRBD2
TGTGCCACCAGCGTATTCGGGGATGGGGCAGATACGCAGTATTTT	CATSVFGDGADTQYF	TRBV15	TRBJ2-3	15	NA
TGTGCCAGCTCACCAGGGCAGGGTTCCTCACCCCTCCACTTC	CASSPGQGSSPLHF	TRBV18	TRBJ1-6	14	NA
TGTGCTAGCACCAGGGAAACTGGTTACGAGCAGTACTTC	CASTRETGYEQYF	TRBV12-5	TRBJ2-7	13	NA
TGTGCCAGCATAATTCATGGCTACACCTTC	CASIIHGYTF	TRBV6-9	TRBJ1-2	10	NA
TGTGCCAGCAGCTCCCCCCGGAGTAACTTAAACACTGAAGCTTTCTTT	CASSSPRSNLNTEAFF	TRBV5-4	TRBJ1-1	16	NA
TGTGCCAGAAGCCAGACCGGGACTAGATATTACAATGAGCAGTTCTTC	CARSQTGTRYYNEQFF	TRBV5-3	TRBJ2-1	16	TRBD2
TGTGCCAGCAGTTTACGGGGGGCGCAAGGAAACACCATATATTTT	CASSLRGAQGNTIYF	TRBV28	TRBJ1-3	15	NA
TGCAGCGTTGAAGACGCCGGGACAGGGAAAGACTACGAGCAGTACTTC	CSVEDAGTGKDYEQYF	TRBV29-1	TRBJ2-7	16	TRBD1
TGTGCCAGCAGCCCCGGGACAGGGAATGGCTACACCTTC	CASSPGTGNGYTF	TRBV7-2	TRBJ1-2	13	TRBD1
TGTGCCACCTCTTTACTAGCGGGAGAAGGAGATACGCAGTATTTT	CATSLLAGEGDTQYF	TRBV6-5	TRBJ2-3	15	TRBD2
TGTGCCAGCAGCCAAGACCCAACTAGGCCCGAGACCCAGTACTTC	CASSQDPTRPETQYF	TRBV4-2	TRBJ2-5	15	NA
TGTGCCAGCTCCCAGCAGGGGGTAAACACTGAAGCTTTCTTT	CASSQQGVNTEAFF	TRBV6-5	TRBJ1-1	14	TRBD1
TGCGCCAGCAGTGAACCCGGAGGCTACGAGCAGTACTTC	CASSEPGGYEQYF	TRBV10-1	TRBJ2-7	13	NA
TGTGCCAGCAGCTTAGTCATAGGGTCGACAGGGCTTCGGACCGGGGAGCTGTTTTTT	CASSLVIGSTGLRTGELFF	TRBV7-9	TRBJ2-2	19	TRBD1
TGCAGCGCGACTAGCGGGAGAACCCACGAGCAGTACTTC	CSATSGRTHEQYF	TRBV29-1	TRBJ2-7	13	TRBD2
TGCACCAGCAGCCAAGATCAAGGTCTAGCGGGAGTTAATGAGCAGTTCTTC	CTSSQDQGLAGVNEQFF	TRBV1	TRBJ2-1	17	NA